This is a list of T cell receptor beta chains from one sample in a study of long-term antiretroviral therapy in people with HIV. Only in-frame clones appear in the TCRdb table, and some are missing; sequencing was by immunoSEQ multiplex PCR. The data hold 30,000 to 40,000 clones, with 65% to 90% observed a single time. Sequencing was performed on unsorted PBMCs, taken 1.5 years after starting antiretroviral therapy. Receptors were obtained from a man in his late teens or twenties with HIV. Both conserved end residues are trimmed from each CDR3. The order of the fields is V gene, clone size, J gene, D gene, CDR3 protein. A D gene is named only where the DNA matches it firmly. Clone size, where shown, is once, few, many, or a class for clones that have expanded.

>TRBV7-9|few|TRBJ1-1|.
ASSLRTSGAF
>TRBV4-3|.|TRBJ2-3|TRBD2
ASGGGLGTDTQY
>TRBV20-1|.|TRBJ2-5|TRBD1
SGDSQETQY
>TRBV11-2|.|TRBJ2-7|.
ASSRRLDYEQY
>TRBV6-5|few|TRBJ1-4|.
ASSQKGVDEKLF
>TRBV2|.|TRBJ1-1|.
ASSVGGVRAF
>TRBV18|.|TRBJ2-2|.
ASSPQGGRGTGELF
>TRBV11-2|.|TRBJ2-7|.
ASSPSAGQQY
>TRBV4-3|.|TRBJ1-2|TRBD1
ASSQEQGMDGYT
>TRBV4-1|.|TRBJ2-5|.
ASSRGSGEGTQY
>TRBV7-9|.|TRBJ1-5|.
ASTQGDQPQH
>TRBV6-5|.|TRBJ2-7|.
ASRATGSSYEQY
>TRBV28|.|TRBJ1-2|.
ASSPGTSNYGYT
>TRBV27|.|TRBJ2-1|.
ASSSITDPSSYNEQF
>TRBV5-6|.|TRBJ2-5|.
ASSWVGGTQY
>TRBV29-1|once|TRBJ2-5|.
SATPGKETQY
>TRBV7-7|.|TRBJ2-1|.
ASSLSQGPYNEQF
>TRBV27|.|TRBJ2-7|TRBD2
ASSAKNSGVYEQY
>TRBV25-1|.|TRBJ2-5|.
ASSEWWRRQETQY
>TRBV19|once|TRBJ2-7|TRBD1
ASSRQGAYEQY
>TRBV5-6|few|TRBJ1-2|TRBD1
ASSRGLGYT
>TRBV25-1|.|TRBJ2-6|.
ASSDPTGPSGANVLT
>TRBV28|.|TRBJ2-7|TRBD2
ASRSGGLGSEQY
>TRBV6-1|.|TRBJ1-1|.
ASSEGREAF
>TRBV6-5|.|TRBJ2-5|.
ASSYSRDIGTQY
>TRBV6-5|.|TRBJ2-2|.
ASTAGSGELF
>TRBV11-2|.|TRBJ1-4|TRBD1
ASSVDRGREKLF
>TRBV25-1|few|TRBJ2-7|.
ASSQGGQY
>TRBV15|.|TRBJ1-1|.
ATSRDVVNTEAF
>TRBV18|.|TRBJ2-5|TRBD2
ASSLLAGDNQETQY
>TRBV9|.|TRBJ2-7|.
ASSPGHPYEQY
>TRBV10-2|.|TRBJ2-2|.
ASSENIGRSRPGELF
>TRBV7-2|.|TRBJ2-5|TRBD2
ASSGRRTSEGTQY
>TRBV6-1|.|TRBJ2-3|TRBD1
ASRVQGARDTQY
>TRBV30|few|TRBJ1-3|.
AWTFYSGNTIY